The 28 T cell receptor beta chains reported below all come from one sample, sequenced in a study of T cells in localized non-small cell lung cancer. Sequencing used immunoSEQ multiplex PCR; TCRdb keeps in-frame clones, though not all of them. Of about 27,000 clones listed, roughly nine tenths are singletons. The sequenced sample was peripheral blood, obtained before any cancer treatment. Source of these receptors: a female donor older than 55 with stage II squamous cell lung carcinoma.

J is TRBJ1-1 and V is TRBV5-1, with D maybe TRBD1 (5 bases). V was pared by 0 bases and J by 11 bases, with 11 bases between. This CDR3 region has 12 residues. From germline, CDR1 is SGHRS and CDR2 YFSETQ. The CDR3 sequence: CASSLGEGDAFF. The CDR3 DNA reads TGCGCCAGCAGCTTGGGGGAAGGGGACGCTTTCTTT.

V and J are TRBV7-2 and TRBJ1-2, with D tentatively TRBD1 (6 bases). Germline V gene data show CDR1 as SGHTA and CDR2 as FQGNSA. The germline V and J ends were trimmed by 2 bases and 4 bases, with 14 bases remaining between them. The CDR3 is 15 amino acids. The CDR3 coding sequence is TGTGCCAGCAGCTTATCACCCGACAGGTCCTATGGCTACACCTTC. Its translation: CASSLSPDRSYGYTF.

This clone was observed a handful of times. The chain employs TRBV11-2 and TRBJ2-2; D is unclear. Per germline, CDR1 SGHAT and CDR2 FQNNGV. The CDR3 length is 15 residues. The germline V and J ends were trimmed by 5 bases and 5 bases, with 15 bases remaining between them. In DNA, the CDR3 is TGTGCCAGCAGCGTGAATTCGGCTGGAACCGGGGAGCTGTTTTTT. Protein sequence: CASSVNSAGTGELFF.

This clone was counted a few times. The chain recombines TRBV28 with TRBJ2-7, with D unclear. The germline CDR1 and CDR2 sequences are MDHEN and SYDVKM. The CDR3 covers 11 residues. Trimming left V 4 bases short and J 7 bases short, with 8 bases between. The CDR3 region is CASSSRHEQYF. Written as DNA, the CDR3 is TGTGCCAGCAGTTCTAGACATGAGCAGTACTTC. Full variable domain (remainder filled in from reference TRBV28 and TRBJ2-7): DVKVTQSSRYLVKRTGEKVFLECVQDMDHENMFWYRQDPGLGLRLIYFSYDVKMKEKGDIPEGYSVSREKKERFSLILESASTNQTSMYLCASSSRHEQYFGPGTRLTVT.

In DNA form, the CDR3 reads TGTGCCAGCTCACCATCAGCGGGAGGGTCCTACGAGCAGTACTTC. The encoded protein is CASSPSAGGSYEQYF. The chain uses TRBV18 and TRBJ2-7; TRBD2 aligns across 10 bases. With V trimmed by 2 bases and J by 1 base, 2 bases remained unmatched. CDR1 is KGHSH, CDR2 LQKENI, per germline. The CDR3 consists of 15 residues.

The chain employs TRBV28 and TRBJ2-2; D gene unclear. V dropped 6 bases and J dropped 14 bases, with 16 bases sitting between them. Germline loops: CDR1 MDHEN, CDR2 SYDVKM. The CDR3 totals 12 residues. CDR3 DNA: TGTGCCAGCAGACTACAAAAGGGCCCCCTGTTTTTT. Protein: CASRLQKGPLFF.

The CDR3 loop reads CASSPLSGRGTEAFF. The CDR3 DNA is TGTGCCAGCTCACCACTCAGCGGGAGAGGCACTGAAGCTTTCTTT. This chain links TRBV18 with TRBJ1-1; D gene ambiguous. Looked up from germline, CDR1 is KGHSH and CDR2 is LQKENI. CDR3 size: 15 residues. With 1 base removed from V and 4 bases from J, the gap between germline ends came to 13 bases.

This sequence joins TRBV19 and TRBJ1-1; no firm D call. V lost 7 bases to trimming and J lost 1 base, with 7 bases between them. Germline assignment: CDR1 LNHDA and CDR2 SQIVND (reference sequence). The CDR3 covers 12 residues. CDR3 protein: CASTAGNTEAFF. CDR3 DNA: TGTGCCAGTACGGCGGGGAACACTGAAGCTTTCTTT.

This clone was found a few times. The CDR3 sequence: CAWSVGSTDTQYF. The DNA of the CDR3 is TGTGCCTGGAGTGTAGGCAGCACAGATACGCAGTATTTT. The genes are TRBV30 and TRBJ2-3; D gene ambiguous. V was cut by 0 bases and J by 0 bases, with 4 bases left in between. There are 13 residues in the CDR3. In germline, CDR1 is GTSNPN, CDR2 SVGIG (reference sequence).

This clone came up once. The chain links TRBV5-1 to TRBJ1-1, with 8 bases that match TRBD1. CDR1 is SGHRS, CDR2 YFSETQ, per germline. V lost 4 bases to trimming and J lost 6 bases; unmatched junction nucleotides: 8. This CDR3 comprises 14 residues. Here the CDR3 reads CASSLRTGKAEAFF. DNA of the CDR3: TGCGCCAGCAGCCTCCGGACAGGGAAGGCTGAAGCTTTCTTT.

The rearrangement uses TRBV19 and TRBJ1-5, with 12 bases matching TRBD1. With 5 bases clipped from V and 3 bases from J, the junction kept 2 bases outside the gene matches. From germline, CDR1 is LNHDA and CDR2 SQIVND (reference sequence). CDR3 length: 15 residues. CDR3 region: CASSGTGGVNQPQHF. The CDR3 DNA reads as TGTGCCAGTAGTGGGACAGGGGGCGTCAATCAGCCCCAGCATTTT.

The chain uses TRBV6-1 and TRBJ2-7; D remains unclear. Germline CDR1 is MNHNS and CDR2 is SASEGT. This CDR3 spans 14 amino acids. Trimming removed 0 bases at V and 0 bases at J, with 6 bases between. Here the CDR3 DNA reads TGTGCCAGCAGTGAAGCAGGCATCTCCTACGAGCAGTACTTC. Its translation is CASSEAGISYEQYF.

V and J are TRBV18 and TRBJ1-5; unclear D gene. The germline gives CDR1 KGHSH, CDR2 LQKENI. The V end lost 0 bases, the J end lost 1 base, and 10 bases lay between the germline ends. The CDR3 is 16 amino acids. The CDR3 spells CASSPPGPRSNQPQHF. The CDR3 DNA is TGTGCCAGCTCACCACCGGGTCCGCGGAGCAATCAGCCCCAGCATTTT.

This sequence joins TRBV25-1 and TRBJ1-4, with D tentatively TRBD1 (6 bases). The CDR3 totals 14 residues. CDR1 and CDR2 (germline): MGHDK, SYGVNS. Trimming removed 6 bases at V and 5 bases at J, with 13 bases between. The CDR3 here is CASRQTGSNEKLFF. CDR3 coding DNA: TGTGCCAGCAGGCAGACAGGTTCCAATGAAAAACTGTTTTTT.

CDR3 coding DNA: TGCGCCAGCAGCCAAGAGATACAGGGCGTAGGACCCCTCCACTTT. It encodes CASSQEIQGVGPLHF. The chain has TRBV4-3 and TRBJ1-6, with D perhaps TRBD1 (6 bases). V was trimmed by 0 bases and J by 12 bases, leaving 15 bases between them. The CDR3 totals 15 residues. The V gene's germline CDR1 is LGHNA and CDR2 YSLEER.

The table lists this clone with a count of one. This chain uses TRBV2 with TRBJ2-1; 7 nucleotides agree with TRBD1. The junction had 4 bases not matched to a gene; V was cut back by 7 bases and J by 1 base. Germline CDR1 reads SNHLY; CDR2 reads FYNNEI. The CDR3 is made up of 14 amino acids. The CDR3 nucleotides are TGTGCCAGCACGGAGACAGGGTCCTACAATGAGCAGTTCTTC. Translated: CASTETGSYNEQFF.

The CDR3 here is CALFKRTGAGTEAFF. For the CDR3, the DNA is TGTGCCCTATTTAAACGGACAGGGGCGGGCACTGAAGCTTTCTTT. This rearrangement joins TRBV30 to TRBJ1-1; TRBD1 matches at 9 bases. The CDR3 loop spans 15 amino acids. V lost 8 bases to trimming and J lost 4 bases; unmatched junction nucleotides: 14. Looked up from germline, CDR1 is GTSNPN and CDR2 is SVGIG (reference sequence).

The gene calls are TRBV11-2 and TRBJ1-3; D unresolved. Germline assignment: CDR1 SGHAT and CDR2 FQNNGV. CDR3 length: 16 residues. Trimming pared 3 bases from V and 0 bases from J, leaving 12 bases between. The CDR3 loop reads CASSFDSQSSGNTIYF. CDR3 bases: TGTGCCAGCAGCTTTGACTCCCAGAGCTCTGGAAACACCATATATTTT.

The CDR3 sequence is CASSYRGLSTDTQYF. In DNA form, the CDR3 reads TGTGCCAGCAGCTACAGGGGGCTAAGCACAGATACGCAGTATTTT. J is TRBJ2-3 and V is TRBV5-6, with TRBD1 identical over 9 bases. This CDR3 comprises 15 residues. V was clipped by 3 bases and J by 0 bases; unmatched bases: 2. Germline V gene data show CDR1 as SGHDT and CDR2 as YYEEEE.

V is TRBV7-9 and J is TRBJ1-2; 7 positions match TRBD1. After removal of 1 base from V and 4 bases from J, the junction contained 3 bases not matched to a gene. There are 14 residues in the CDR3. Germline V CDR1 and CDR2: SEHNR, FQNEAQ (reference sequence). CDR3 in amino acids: CASSLGTGSYGYTF. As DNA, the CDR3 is TGTGCCAGCAGCTTAGGGACAGGAAGCTATGGCTACACCTTC.

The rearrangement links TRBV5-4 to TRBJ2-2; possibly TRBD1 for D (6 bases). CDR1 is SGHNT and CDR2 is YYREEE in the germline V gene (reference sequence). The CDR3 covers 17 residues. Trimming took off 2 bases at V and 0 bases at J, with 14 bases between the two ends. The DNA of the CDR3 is TGTGCCAGCAGCTTTAATAGGGGGACGGCGAACACCGGGGAGCTGTTTTTT. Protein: CASSFNRGTANTGELFF. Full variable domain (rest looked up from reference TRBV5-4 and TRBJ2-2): ETGVTQSPTHLIKTRGQQVTLRCSSQSGHNTVSWYQQALGQGPQFIFQYYREEENGRGNFPPRFSGLQFPNYSSELNVNALELDDSALYLCASSFNRGTANTGELFFGEGSRLTVL.

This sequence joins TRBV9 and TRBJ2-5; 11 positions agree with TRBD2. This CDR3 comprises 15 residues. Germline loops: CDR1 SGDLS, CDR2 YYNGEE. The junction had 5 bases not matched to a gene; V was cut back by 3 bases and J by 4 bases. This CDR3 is CASSATGLAGETQYF. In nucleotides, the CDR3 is TGTGCCAGCAGCGCGACCGGACTAGCGGGAGAGACCCAGTACTTC.

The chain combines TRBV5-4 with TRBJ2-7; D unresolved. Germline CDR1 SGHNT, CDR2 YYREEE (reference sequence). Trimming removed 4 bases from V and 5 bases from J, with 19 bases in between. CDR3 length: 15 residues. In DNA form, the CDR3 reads TGTGCCAGCAGCCCTTTAAAGGCAGGTCGGGACGAGCAGTACTTC. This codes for CASSPLKAGRDEQYF.

CDR3 nucleotides: TGTGCCAGCACCTCTAGTGGAAACACCATATATTTT. Amino acid sequence: CASTSSGNTIYF. The rearrangement uses TRBV6-6 and TRBJ1-3; D not resolved. This CDR3 is built from 12 residues. V shed 7 bases and J shed 3 bases, with 7 bases lying between them. Germline CDR1 is MNHNY and CDR2 is SVGAGI (reference sequence).

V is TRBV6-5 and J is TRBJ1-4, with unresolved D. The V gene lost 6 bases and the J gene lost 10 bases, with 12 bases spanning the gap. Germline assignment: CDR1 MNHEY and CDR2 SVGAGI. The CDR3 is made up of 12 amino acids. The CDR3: CASRDGPGKLFF. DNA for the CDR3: TGTGCCAGCAGAGATGGGCCGGGAAAACTGTTTTTT.

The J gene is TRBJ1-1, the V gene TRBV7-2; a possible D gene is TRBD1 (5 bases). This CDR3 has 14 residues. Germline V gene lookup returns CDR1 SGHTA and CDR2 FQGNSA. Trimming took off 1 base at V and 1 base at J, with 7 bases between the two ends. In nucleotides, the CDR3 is TGTGCCAGCAGCTTAGATGGGGGGAACACTGAAGCTTTCTTT. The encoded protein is CASSLDGGNTEAFF.

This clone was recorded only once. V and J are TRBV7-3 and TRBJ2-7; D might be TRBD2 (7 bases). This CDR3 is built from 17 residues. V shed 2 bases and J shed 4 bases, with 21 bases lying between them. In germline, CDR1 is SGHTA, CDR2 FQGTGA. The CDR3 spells CASSLVPTRGASYEQYF. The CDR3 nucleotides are TGTGCCAGCAGCTTAGTACCGACTCGGGGGGCTAGTTACGAGCAGTACTTC.

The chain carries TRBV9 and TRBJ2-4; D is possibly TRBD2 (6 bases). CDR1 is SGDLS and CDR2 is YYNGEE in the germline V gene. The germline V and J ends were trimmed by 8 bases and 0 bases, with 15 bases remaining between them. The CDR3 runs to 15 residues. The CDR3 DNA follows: TGTGCCAGACGGGAGACGTTACTAGCCAAAAACATTCAGTACTTC. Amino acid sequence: CARRETLLAKNIQYF.